The present TCR beta chain was sequenced within a study of cytomegalovirus exposure and HLA in healthy donors. Study at large: The use of the same platform for the 95 to 150 validation repertoires and the 550 to 700 first-cohort repertoires was reported by a later analysis. Whole-study findings and limits: Specificity of a few CMV-associated chains for CMV antigens was verified in vitro.

The CDR3 is made up of 16 amino acids. CDR1 and CDR2 from the germline V gene are SGHTA and FQGNSA. V was clipped by 6 bases and J by 3 bases, with 20 bases between them. This table comes from immunoSEQ multiplex PCR, and its TCRdb copy is limited to in-frame clones, with some not included. The sample has 150,000 to 160,000 clones, about 86% seen once; the top ten hold approximately 2%. About this clone: The antigen remains unidentified.

This clonotype was obtained from a human donor in good health. J is TRBJ1-1 and V is TRBV7-2, with D possibly being TRBD1 (6 bases). The sequenced material came from PBMCs. This CDR3 reads CASRRSFLGGDTEAFF. Here the CDR3 DNA reads TGTGCCAGCAGGAGGTCGTTTCTAGGGGGAGACACTGAAGCTTTCTTT.